This T cell receptor beta chain was captured in a study of beta chain features in type 1 diabetes. Comment on this clone: Its antigen is not identified.

cDNA synthesis used the whole RNA isolate, giving expressed TCRB sequences. The method was immunoSEQ multiplex PCR; TCRdb's version includes in-frame clones alone and lacks a portion of them. Counted here are about 260,000 clones, roughly 21% occurring once; the ten biggest clones make up less than 0.035%. V lost 4 bases and J 4 bases, leaving 15 bases between the germline ends. The CDR3 is 15 residues long. Germline CDR1 SGHRS, CDR2 YFSETQ. Approximately 0.11 L of blood, on average, came from one heparinised draw per donor. Study results and caveats: Among patients with Type 1 diabetes, TCRB CDR3s were moderately but significantly shorter in every one of the four CD4+ subsets.

The V and J genes are TRBV5-1 and TRBJ2-1, with D maybe TRBD2 (5 bases). This sequence originates from a woman in her thirties or forties with type 1 diabetes. Sequenced sample: naive CD4+ T cells from blood. In DNA form, the CDR3 reads TGCGCCAGCAGCCCCCCGGAGGCCCCTTACAATGAGCAGTTCTTC. Its protein product is CASSPPEAPYNEQFF.